The 21 T cell receptor beta chains below come from one sample, sequenced in a study of T-cell reconstitution after alpha-beta-depleted transplantation in children. The TCRbeta library incorporated unique molecular identifiers. In TCRdb, the PCR reads were re-called with MiXCR into one record per CDR3 protein. The sample consists of about 260,000 distinct CDR3 sequences, less than 9% of them appearing once. The sequencing here drew on PBMCs, mostly from graft donor cells, taken 180 days after TCRalphabeta/CD19-depleted stem cell transplant. The receptors here all came from a male patient younger than 18 who had a stem cell transplant for acute lymphoblastic leukemia, so the T cells may come from the graft donor.

This clonotype was recorded a few times. This chain links TRBV18 with TRBJ2-7; TRBD2 is a possible D gene (5 bases). V lost 1 base, J lost 3 bases, and 25 bases lay in between. CDR1 is KGHSH and CDR2 is LQKENI in the germline V gene. This CDR3 has 19 amino acids. The CDR3 sequence: CASSPRRAEVREAHYEQYF. The CDR3 DNA reads TGTGCCAGCTCACCACGGAGAGCGGAGGTGAGGGAAGCCCACTACGAGCAGTACTTC.

This clonotype was observed at least ten times. The chain carries TRBV5-1 and TRBJ1-2, with D possibly TRBD1 on 5 matching bases. V lost 5 bases, J lost 0 bases, and 11 bases lay in between. The CDR3 contains 14 residues. Germline CDR1 and CDR2: SGHRS and YFSETQ. CDR3 bases: TGCGCCAGCAGAGGGGCAGCCGCTAACTATGGCTACACCTTC. This translates into CASRGAAANYGYTF. The full variable domain, completed using reference TRBV5-1 and TRBJ1-2, is KAGVTQTPRYLIKTRGQQVTLSCSPISGHRSVSWYQQTPGQGLQFLFEYFSETQRNKGNFPGRFSGRQFSNSRSEMNVSTLELGDSALYLCASRGAAANYGYTFGSGTRLTVV.

The chain uses TRBV20-1 and TRBJ2-7; 7 nucleotides line up with TRBD1. V shed 5 bases, J shed 3 bases, and the junction held 7 bases outside the gene matches. CDR1 and CDR2 (germline): DFQATT, SNEGSKA (reference sequence). The CDR3 runs 13 residues. The DNA of the CDR3 is TGCAGTGCTCAGGGACAGTTACTCTACGAGCAGTACTTC. This sequence encodes CSAQGQLLYEQYF.

The sample holds many counts of this clonotype. The rearrangement links TRBV29-1 to TRBJ2-3; D remains unclear. Per the germline V gene, CDR1 is SQVTM and CDR2 is ANQGSEA. Trimming removed 4 bases from V and 6 bases from J, with 11 bases in between. The CDR3 spans 12 residues. The CDR3 region is CSVAVRWDTQYF. CDR3 DNA sequence: TGCAGCGTTGCCGTAAGATGGGATACGCAGTATTTT.

This clonotype was counted ten times or more. The chain joins TRBV20-1 to TRBJ1-1; a weak D match, TRBD1 (5 bases). This CDR3 is built from 12 residues. Trimming took off 6 bases at V and 1 base at J, with 9 bases between the two ends. Germline V gene lookup returns CDR1 DFQATT and CDR2 SNEGSKA (reference sequence). Here the CDR3 DNA reads TGCAGTGCCCTCCAGGGGAACACTGAAGCTTTCTTT. It encodes CSALQGNTEAFF.

This clonotype was recorded many times. This chain uses TRBV5-1 with TRBJ2-1; a possible D gene is TRBD2 (5 bases). Germline lookup yields CDR1 SGHRS and CDR2 YFSETQ. The germline V and J ends were trimmed by 0 bases and 7 bases, with 11 bases remaining between them. The CDR3 contains 14 residues. CDR3 residues: CASSLEARRNEQFF. The CDR3 DNA reads as TGCGCCAGCAGCTTGGAGGCCAGGAGGAATGAGCAGTTCTTC.

This clonotype was recorded many times. CDR3 amino acids: CASSLGTPHNEQFF. The DNA for the CDR3 is TGTGCCAGCAGCTTAGGGACTCCCCACAATGAGCAGTTCTTC. This chain links TRBV11-2 with TRBJ2-1; D might be TRBD2 (5 bases). CDR1 is SGHAT, CDR2 FQNNGV, per germline. The length of the CDR3 is 14 residues. Trimming removed 1 base at V and 5 bases at J, with 9 bases between.

This clonotype was seen many times. The chain recombines TRBV27 with TRBJ1-3; D unresolved. Trimming stripped 2 bases from V and 4 bases from J, with 6 bases between. The CDR3 spans 13 residues. Germline V gives CDR1 MNHEY, CDR2 SMNVEV (reference sequence). CDR3 DNA sequence: TGTGCCAGCAGTTTAATGGGAGGAAACACCATATATTTT. It is translated as CASSLMGGNTIYF.

Ten or more counts support this clonotype. The rearrangement links TRBV25-1 to TRBJ2-1, with D possibly TRBD1 on 6 matching bases. This CDR3 contains 15 residues. The germline gives CDR1 MGHDK, CDR2 SYGVNS. The V gene lost 6 bases and the J gene lost 6 bases, with 18 bases spanning the gap. In nucleotides, the CDR3 is TGTGCCAGCAGCCTGGACAGCTTTGGGGGCAATGAGCAGTTCTTC. Protein sequence: CASSLDSFGGNEQFF.

This clonotype was counted ten times or more. The chain carries TRBV11-2 and TRBJ1-2; TRBD1 matches 8 bases. This CDR3 has 14 residues. Germline V lookup: CDR1 SGHAT, CDR2 FQNNGV. With V trimmed by 4 bases and J by 3 bases, 4 bases remained unmatched. The CDR3 sequence is CASSYSTGDYGYTF. The CDR3, as DNA: TGTGCCAGCAGCTACTCGACAGGGGACTATGGCTACACCTTC.

This clonotype occurred many times. This chain uses TRBV7-9 with TRBJ2-5; 10 positions agree with TRBD2. CDR1 SEHNR and CDR2 FQNEAQ come from the germline V gene (reference sequence). The junction had 4 bases not matched to a gene; V was cut back by 2 bases and J by 4 bases. This CDR3 region has 15 residues. The CDR3 DNA follows: TGTGCCAGCAGCTTACTAGCGGGAGCCGCAGAGACCCAGTACTTC. Protein product: CASSLLAGAAETQYF.

About this clonotype itself: A junction end diverges from the germline sequence, so it may reflect a read error. V and J are TRBV12-3 or TRBV12-4 and TRBJ2-1; maybe TRBD1 (8 bases). The CDR3 sequence is 18 residues long. Here the CDR3 DNA reads TGTGCCATCAGTTGGGGCAGGGGGCAAGGGGGAGGGCTAAATGAGCAGTTCTTC. Its protein product is CAISWGRGQGGGLNEQFF.

This clonotype has ten or more counts. The V and J genes are TRBV6-6 and TRBJ2-5; 8 bases are a match to TRBD1. The germline V gene encodes CDR1 MNHNY and CDR2 SVGAGI (reference sequence). J gave up 1 base and V 10 bases, and 2 bases lay outside the gene matches. CDR3 length: 12 residues. This chain's CDR3 is CAIRGPQETQYF. Written as DNA, the CDR3 is TGTGCCATCAGGGGGCCCCAAGAGACCCAGTACTTC.

This clonotype was found many times. This chain uses TRBV28 with TRBJ1-2; D gene unclear. The CDR3 has 14 amino acids. V lost 4 bases and J lost 4, with 13 bases in between. Germline assignment: CDR1 MDHEN and CDR2 SYDVKM. CDR3 region: CASSSPDTFYGYTF. The CDR3, as DNA: TGTGCCAGCAGTTCACCCGACACTTTCTATGGCTACACCTTC.

This clonotype was recorded many times. The chain is built from TRBV28 and TRBJ2-7; D is perhaps TRBD2 (5 bases). Trimming removed 3 bases from V and 2 bases from J, with 14 bases in between. Germline assignment: CDR1 MDHEN and CDR2 SYDVKM. The CDR3 consists of 15 residues. The CDR3 loop is CASSFRGIGAYEQYF. For the CDR3, the DNA is TGTGCCAGCAGTTTTCGGGGTATTGGGGCCTACGAGCAGTACTTC.

This clonotype was counted at least ten times. The CDR3 DNA reads as TGTGCCAGCAGTTTTTCCTCACGGTCCACCGGGGAGCTGTTTTTT. Translating gives CASSFSSRSTGELFF. The V gene is TRBV27, the J gene TRBJ2-2; D is uncertain. V was pared by 3 bases and J by 4 bases, with 12 bases between. The CDR3 has 15 residues. Germline V gene data show CDR1 as MNHEY and CDR2 as SMNVEV (reference sequence).

In its sample, this clonotype was seen many times. The rearrangement joins TRBV18 to TRBJ2-7, with TRBD2 matching over 9 bases. The J segment lost 4 bases and the V segment lost 4 bases, leaving 8 bases of the junction unmatched. The CDR3 sequence is 15 residues long. Germline V lookup: CDR1 KGHSH, CDR2 LQKENI. The CDR3 DNA reads TGTGCCAGCTCACAGAATAGCGGGAGTCTTTACGAGCAGTACTTC. Translation: CASSQNSGSLYEQYF.

To note about this clonotype: This may be a read error, as it is one base from a much larger clone. The CDR3 does not end in the conserved phenylalanine or tryptophan, so this is likely a read error. DNA of the CDR3: TGTGCCAGCAGCTTAGATGGACAGACCCAAAGGAACTATGGCTACACCTGC. The encoded protein is CASSLDGQTQRNYGYTC. The chain has TRBV7-6 and TRBJ1-2; D possibly corresponds to TRBD1 (6 bases). V gave up 1 base and J gave up 2 bases, with 17 bases separating them. The CDR3 covers 17 residues. The germline CDR1 and CDR2 sequences are SGHVS and FNYEAQ.

This clonotype came up many times. This chain uses TRBV7-9 with TRBJ1-3; no reliable D call. Between the trimmed V and J ends, which lost 4 bases and 0 bases, there was a span of 13 bases. The germline gives CDR1 SEHNR, CDR2 FQNEAQ (reference sequence). The CDR3 loop spans 16 amino acids. The CDR3 region is CASSSLQFSSGNTIYF. Here the CDR3 DNA reads TGTGCCAGCAGCTCGCTACAGTTTAGCTCTGGAAACACCATATATTTT.

This clonotype was found many times. This chain connects TRBV5-1 to TRBJ2-2, with TRBD2 matching over 14 bases. J gave up 3 bases and V 4 bases, and 8 bases lay outside the gene matches. Per germline, CDR1 SGHRS and CDR2 YFSETQ. This CDR3 contains 18 residues. The CDR3 here is CASSLQGLAGAHTGELFF. The CDR3 DNA reads as TGCGCCAGCAGCCTACAGGGACTAGCGGGAGCCCACACCGGGGAGCTGTTTTTT.

At least ten counts were recorded for this clonotype. The J gene is TRBJ1-5, the V gene TRBV6-5, with D possibly matching TRBD1 (5 bases). The CDR3 length is 15 residues. Germline V CDR1 and CDR2: MNHEY, SVGAGI. With 2 bases removed from V and 7 bases from J, the gap between germline ends came to 15 bases. The CDR3 DNA follows: TGTGCCAGCAGTTACAGGGACCGACAATCACAGCCCCAGCATTTT. Amino acid sequence: CASSYRDRQSQPQHF.